Here is one TCR beta chain with its context. V was pared by 4 bases and J by 2 bases, with 18 bases between. The CDR3 consists of 17 residues. CDR1 and CDR2 from the germline V gene are SGHRS and YFSETQ. The sample originates from a study of cytomegalovirus exposure and HLA in healthy donors. Generated by immunoSEQ multiplex PCR, the TCRdb table keeps only in-frame clones and is missing some. The table shows about 130,000 clones, with 85% to 90% occurring only once. Source material: PBMCs. This chain connects TRBV5-1 to TRBJ2-2; D may be TRBD2 (5 bases). The receptor's source is a man aged 25-45 years in good health and CMV-seronegative. The CDR3 nucleotides read TGCGCCAGCAGCCCCCCCCCTGAAGCGGATAACACCGGGGAGCTGTTTTTT. Its protein is CASSPPPEADNTGELFF.